This paragraph reports one TCR beta chain. The CDR3 contains 15 residues. The V gene's germline CDR1 is SGHNT and CDR2 YYREEE (reference sequence). The V and J ends lost 4 bases and 5 bases, in that order; junction bases with no gene match: 8. TCRdb keeps only in-frame clones here, not all; method: immunoSEQ multiplex PCR. The repertoire holds around 250,000 clones, with roughly 83% as singletons. The source of the sample is a study of blood T cell repertoires in COVID-19. At the level of the study: Samples representing acute and convalescent COVID-19 were sourced from the United States, Italy and Spain.

The source material was peripheral blood. The V call is TRBV5-4, the J call TRBJ2-7; 11 bases map to TRBD1. This clonotype originated in a man in his sixties who had recovered from COVID-19. The CDR3 protein is CASSTPGQGVHEQYF. In DNA form, the CDR3 reads TGTGCCAGCAGCACACCGGGACAGGGGGTGCACGAGCAGTACTTC.